This TCR beta chain originates from a study of Tregs in tolerant kidney transplant recipients. Study results and limitations: Expanding Tregs on activated donor B cells appeared to best identify donor-specific TCRbeta clones. Validation in larger populations is needed because few patients were studied.

The ends were cut back, 5 bases at V and 0 bases at J, with 11 bases in the middle. Germline V gene sequence: CDR1 MNHNS, CDR2 SASEGT. The CDR3 is 15 amino acids. Unstimulated regulatory T cells (CD4+CD25+CD127-), CD4+CD25- non-regulatory cells, CD4 and CD8 cells were FACS-sorted from thawed PBMCs. On this clone: Its target is unknown.

Clones were sequenced by immunoSEQ multiplex PCR, and TCRdb holds only the in-frame ones, with some missing. The data show 240,000 or so clones, around 82% seen once. The material sequenced was CD4+ T cells from blood. The sequence came from a human donor in good health. This rearrangement joins TRBV6-1 to TRBJ2-1, with a possible D match to TRBD1 (6 bases). The CDR3: CASSLDSASYNEQFF. The CDR3 bases are TGTGCCAGCAGTTTGGACAGCGCCTCCTACAATGAGCAGTTCTTC.